These 31 T cell receptor beta chains share one sample of origin, sequenced in a study of OX40 agonist ivuxolimab in advanced cancers. Assay: immunoSEQ multiplex PCR; the TCRdb copy retains only in-frame clones and omits some. The repertoire consists of over 100,000 clones, with 80% to 90% occurring once and the leading ten covering about 0.55%. This sample comprised CD4+ or CD8+ T cells sorted from blood, obtained in a trial of the OX40 agonist ivuxolimab. Receptors originate from an adult with an advanced solid tumor such as melanoma, head and neck, liver or kidney cancer.

The gene calls are TRBV5-5 and TRBJ1-5, with 8 bases identical to TRBD1. V was pared by 4 bases and J by 2 bases, with 5 bases of the junction left unmatched. This CDR3 region has 15 residues. The V gene's germline CDR1 is SGHKS and CDR2 YYEKEE (reference sequence). The CDR3 reads CASSNGQGGNQPQHF. The CDR3 region has the DNA TGTGCCAGCAGCAACGGACAGGGAGGCAATCAGCCCCAGCATTTT.

The J gene is TRBJ2-2, the V gene TRBV5-4; a weak D match, TRBD2 (5 bases). CDR3 length equals 16 residues. Between the trimmed V and J ends, which lost 4 bases and 4 bases, there was a span of 17 bases. In germline, CDR1 is SGHNT, CDR2 YYREEE (reference sequence). The DNA for the CDR3 is TGTGCCAGCAGCGAGAACGGAAAGGCGGGCACCGGGGAGCTGTTTTTT. It yields the protein CASSENGKAGTGELFF. Based on the CDR3 plus reference TRBV5-4 and TRBJ2-2, the full variable domain is ETGVTQSPTHLIKTRGQQVTLRCSSQSGHNTVSWYQQALGQGPQFIFQYYREEENGRGNFPPRFSGLQFPNYSSELNVNALELDDSALYLCASSENGKAGTGELFFGEGSRLTVL.

The genes are TRBV30 and TRBJ2-4; possible D gene TRBD1, 6 bases. This CDR3 is built from 16 residues. Germline CDR1 reads GTSNPN; CDR2 reads SVGIG (reference sequence). Trimming cost V 0 bases and J 1 base, with 13 bases left between them. The CDR3 is CAWSVGAGDAKNIQYF. CDR3 in DNA: TGTGCCTGGAGTGTTGGTGCAGGGGACGCCAAAAACATTCAGTACTTC.

This clone was observed a handful of times. CDR3 bases: TGCGCCAGCAGCCAAGGAATGAATTCACCCCTCCACTTT. Protein: CASSQGMNSPLHF. The gene calls are TRBV4-3 and TRBJ1-6, with no clear D. The V and J ends lost 1 base and 7 bases respectively, with 5 bases between them. This CDR3 spans 13 amino acids. Germline V gene sequence: CDR1 LGHNA, CDR2 YSLEER.

The chain is built from TRBV19 and TRBJ2-7; 8 bases map to TRBD2. Germline V CDR1 and CDR2: LNHDA, SQIVND (reference sequence). The V gene end was trimmed by 5 bases and the J gene end by 1 base; junction bases not matched to a gene: 4. The CDR3 loop spans 14 amino acids. Here the CDR3 DNA reads TGTGCCAGTAGTTCGGGGGGGCCTTCCTACGAGCAGTACTTC. Encoded protein: CASSSGGPSYEQYF. The variable domain in full, completed from reference TRBV19 and TRBJ2-7, reads DGGITQSPKYLFRKEGQNVTLSCEQNLNHDAMYWYRQDPGQGLRLIYYSQIVNDFQKGDIAEGYSVSREKKESFPLTVTSAQKNPTAFYLCASSSGGPSYEQYFGPGTRLTVT.

This clone has a single count. V is TRBV5-4 and J is TRBJ1-2, with 8 bases matching TRBD1. The trim removed 3 bases at V and 2 bases at J, leaving 6 bases unmatched. The CDR3 length is 15 residues. Germline V CDR1 and CDR2: SGHNT, YYREEE (reference sequence). The CDR3 reads CASSSGQGGNYGYTF. The CDR3 DNA is TGTGCCAGCAGCTCTGGACAGGGAGGAAACTATGGCTACACCTTC.

This clone came up once. The chain combines TRBV6-5 with TRBJ2-7; D possibly corresponds to TRBD1 (6 bases). CDR3 length equals 14 residues. V lost 2 bases and J lost 5, with 13 bases in between. Germline V lookup: CDR1 MNHEY, CDR2 SVGAGI. CDR3 region: CASSYTGHINEQYF. Here the CDR3 DNA reads TGTGCCAGCAGTTACACGGGACACATTAACGAGCAGTACTTC.

The chain joins TRBV7-2 to TRBJ2-5; no firm D call. The V end lost 2 bases, the J end lost 5 bases, and 9 bases lay between the germline ends. The CDR3 contains 13 residues. Germline V gene data show CDR1 as SGHTA and CDR2 as FQGNSA. CDR3 sequence reads: CASSLNPVETQYF. As DNA, the CDR3 is TGTGCCAGCAGCTTAAACCCGGTGGAGACCCAGTACTTC.

The genes are TRBV18 and TRBJ2-1; 11 bases map to TRBD2. Germline V CDR1 and CDR2: KGHSH, LQKENI. This CDR3 region has 15 residues. The V and J ends lost 4 bases and 9 bases, in that order; junction bases with no gene match: 8. The CDR3 is CASSLLAGEAVEQFF. The CDR3 bases are TGTGCCAGCTCACTACTAGCGGGGGAAGCAGTTGAGCAGTTCTTC.

This rearrangement joins TRBV7-2 to TRBJ2-1; D is perhaps TRBD1 (6 bases). Germline V gene lookup returns CDR1 SGHTA and CDR2 FQGNSA. The CDR3 spans 15 residues. The V end lost 1 base, the J end lost 10 bases, and 17 bases lay between the germline ends. The CDR3 spells CASSLGVRQGQEQFF. The CDR3 region has the DNA TGTGCCAGCAGCTTAGGAGTTCGGCAGGGACAAGAGCAGTTCTTC.

The chain has TRBV7-2 and TRBJ2-5, with D possibly TRBD1 on 5 matching bases. This CDR3 has 15 amino acids. Germline CDR1 is SGHTA and CDR2 is FQGNSA. V lost 6 bases, J lost 5 bases, and 19 bases lay in between. As DNA, the CDR3 is TGTGCCAGCAGACCAGAGGTGGGCAGGGCGGAGACCCAGTACTTC. Amino acid sequence: CASRPEVGRAETQYF.

The gene calls are TRBV28 and TRBJ2-3; 11 bases fit TRBD1. After removal of 6 bases from V and 2 bases from J, the junction contained 13 bases not matched to a gene. The germline V gene encodes CDR1 MDHEN and CDR2 SYDVKM. The CDR3 has 18 residues. DNA for the CDR3: TGTGCCAGCAGAACGATAGAACGGACAGGGGGCAACACAGATACGCAGTATTTT. Its translation: CASRTIERTGGNTDTQYF.

The chain links TRBV19 to TRBJ2-7; D remains unclear. The CDR3 is made up of 15 amino acids. Germline assignment: CDR1 LNHDA and CDR2 SQIVND (reference sequence). V gave up 6 bases and J gave up 3 bases, with 18 bases separating them. CDR3 amino acids: CASSPVPPHFYEQYF. The CDR3 nucleotides are TGTGCCAGTAGCCCGGTACCACCTCATTTCTACGAGCAGTACTTC.

The rearrangement joins TRBV7-8 to TRBJ2-3; 13 nucleotides agree with TRBD2. CDR3 length: 16 residues. Germline loops: CDR1 SGHVS, CDR2 FQNEAQ. V trimming: 5 bases; J trimming: 1 base; junction bases outside the gene matches: 3. CDR3 residues: CASSIGLAGGTDTQYF. As DNA, the CDR3 is TGTGCCAGCAGCATAGGACTAGCGGGGGGCACAGATACGCAGTATTTT.

This sequence joins TRBV11-2 and TRBJ2-1; 14 nucleotides align to TRBD2. The trim removed 4 bases at V and 4 bases at J, leaving 6 bases unmatched. From germline, CDR1 is SGHAT and CDR2 FQNNGV. This CDR3 has 17 amino acids. The CDR3 nucleotides read TGTGCCAGCAGCTCTTGGACTAGCGGGGGGCAGTACAATGAGCAGTTCTTC. Amino acids: CASSSWTSGGQYNEQFF.

The V gene is TRBV7-2, the J gene TRBJ1-2, with D unclear. Germline V gives CDR1 SGHTA, CDR2 FQGNSA. This CDR3 is built from 13 residues. Trimming shortened V by 0 bases and J by 6 bases, and 8 bases separated the two germline ends. The CDR3 DNA sequence: TGTGCCAGCAGCTTAGCGGGTCAGAATGGCTACACCTTC. Translating it yields CASSLAGQNGYTF.

This clone was counted a single time. This rearrangement joins TRBV7-9 to TRBJ2-1; either TRBD1 or TRBD2 may fit D (5 bases each). Trimming stripped 4 bases from V and 8 bases from J, with 15 bases between. This CDR3 has 14 amino acids. Germline V gene lookup returns CDR1 SEHNR and CDR2 FQNEAQ (reference sequence). CDR3 DNA: TGTGCCAGCAGCTCCGGGACCAGCTTAGATGAGCAGTTCTTC. This gives the protein CASSSGTSLDEQFF. The full variable domain, with the rest looked up from reference TRBV7-9 and TRBJ2-1, is DTGVSQNPRHKITKRGQNVTFRCDPISEHNRLYWYRQTLGQGPEFLTYFQNEAQLEKSRLLSDRFSAERPKGSFSTLEIQRTEQGDSAMYLCASSSGTSLDEQFFGPGTRLTVL.

This clone has more than one count but fewer than ten. This chain uses TRBV7-2 with TRBJ2-3, with 12 nucleotides matching TRBD2. Germline values: CDR1 SGHTA, CDR2 FQGNSA. The V and J ends lost 4 bases and 7 bases, in that order; junction bases with no gene match: 9. The CDR3 covers 16 residues. CDR3 nucleotide sequence: TGTGCCAGCAGCTCGAAGACTAGCGGGGGCCGAAATACGCAGTATTTT. As protein: CASSSKTSGGRNTQYF.

This rearrangement joins TRBV6-5 to TRBJ2-5, with TRBD1 identical over 8 bases. The CDR3 has 14 amino acids. Trimming cost V 2 bases and J 2 bases; bases outside gene matches: 1. CDR1 is MNHEY and CDR2 is SVGAGI in the germline V gene. The CDR3: CASSYTGGQETQYF. The CDR3 coding sequence is TGTGCCAGCAGTTACACAGGGGGGCAAGAGACCCAGTACTTC.

This clone showed up just a few times. The chain employs TRBV7-9 and TRBJ1-1; D not certain. Trimming shortened V by 0 bases and J by 4 bases, and 3 bases separated the two germline ends. The CDR3 has 12 amino acids. Germline V lookup: CDR1 SEHNR, CDR2 FQNEAQ (reference sequence). For the CDR3, the DNA is TGTGCCAGCAGCTTAGCGAGCACTGAAGCTTTCTTT. It encodes CASSLASTEAFF.

The J gene is TRBJ2-1, the V gene TRBV19; D may correspond to TRBD1 or TRBD2 (6 bases each). CDR3 size: 17 residues. The germline V gene encodes CDR1 LNHDA and CDR2 SQIVND (reference sequence). Between the trimmed V and J ends, which lost 5 bases and 0 bases, there was a span of 17 bases. The CDR3 spells CASSEGDSSNSYNEQFF. CDR3 bases: TGTGCCAGTAGTGAGGGGGACTCTTCCAACTCCTACAATGAGCAGTTCTTC.

This clone was seen just once. The gene calls are TRBV19 and TRBJ1-6, with 7 bases identical to TRBD1. The CDR3 sequence is 13 residues long. J gave up 6 bases and V 10 bases, and 6 bases lay outside the gene matches. The germline CDR1 and CDR2 sequences are LNHDA and SQIVND (reference sequence). The CDR3 nucleotides are TGTGCCACCCAGGGGGGGCTTAATTCACCCCTCCACTTT. Its protein is CATQGGLNSPLHF.

This sequence joins TRBV11-2 and TRBJ1-1; possible D gene TRBD1, 5 bases. V was cut by 5 bases and J by 5 bases, with 12 bases left in between. CDR3 length equals 13 residues. Per germline, CDR1 SGHAT and CDR2 FQNNGV. The CDR3 DNA sequence: TGTGCCAGCAGCCGCCCAGGGAGGACTGAAGCTTTCTTT. Protein product: CASSRPGRTEAFF. Looking up the rest from reference TRBV11-2 and TRBJ1-1 gives the full variable domain: EAGVAQSPRYKIIEKRQSVAFWCNPISGHATLYWYQQILGQGPKLLIQFQNNGVVDDSQLPKDRFSAERLKGVDSTLKIQPAKLEDSAVYLCASSRPGRTEAFFGQGTRLTVV.

The table lists this clone with a few counts. V gene TRBV6-4 combines with J gene TRBJ1-6, with D unclear. V was pared by 4 bases and J by 7 bases, with 23 bases between. CDR3 length: 18 amino acids. Germline CDR1 and CDR2: MRHNA and SNTAGT. Here the CDR3 DNA reads TGTGCCAGCAGTGCCTCCAGTATTGGGGAGGGAGTAAATTCACCCCTCCACTTT. Its protein is CASSASSIGEGVNSPLHF.

The chain couples TRBV6-1 to TRBJ1-1; no firm D call. This CDR3 is built from 14 residues. Germline V gene sequence: CDR1 MNHNS, CDR2 SASEGT. Trimming left V 1 base short and J 6 bases short, with 12 bases between. The CDR3 nucleotides read TGTGCCAGCAGTGAAGTTCGGCGGCAGGCTGAAGCTTTCTTT. Its translation: CASSEVRRQAEAFF.

J is TRBJ2-7 and V is TRBV6-6, with D uncertain. CDR3 length: 13 amino acids. CDR1 is MNHNY, CDR2 SVGAGI, per germline (reference sequence). V was pared by 7 bases and J by 3 bases, with 13 bases between. DNA for the CDR3: TGTGCCAGCACCCCCTCGGCAGGCTACGAGCAGTACTTC. Protein product: CASTPSAGYEQYF.

This chain connects TRBV6-5 to TRBJ1-5; D remains ambiguous. This CDR3 contains 12 residues. The V gene's germline CDR1 is MNHEY and CDR2 SVGAGI. V lost 6 bases and J lost 4, with 7 bases in between. Here the CDR3 DNA reads TGTGCCAGCAGCGCCGCGAATCAGCCCCAGCATTTT. Translation gives CASSAANQPQHF.

The rearrangement links TRBV30 to TRBJ1-4, with D hard to call. V was clipped by 1 base and J by 7 bases, with 13 bases between them. The germline V gene encodes CDR1 GTSNPN and CDR2 SVGIG (reference sequence). The CDR3 extends over 14 amino acids. CDR3 bases: TGTGCCTGGAGTGCCCTGACACCGTTTGAAAAACTGTTTTTT. Translating gives CAWSALTPFEKLFF.

This clone turned up a few times. V and J are TRBV29-1 and TRBJ1-1; 8 bases are a match to TRBD1. The CDR3 contains 12 residues. J lost 1 base, V lost 7 bases, and 2 bases had no gene match. Germline V gene data show CDR1 as SQVTM and CDR2 as ANQGSEA. This CDR3 reads CSAGTGNTEAFF. The CDR3 DNA is TGCAGCGCCGGGACAGGGAACACTGAAGCTTTCTTT.

The chain recombines TRBV11-3 with TRBJ1-6; D is ambiguous. CDR1 and CDR2 from the germline V gene are SGHNT and YENEEA. V lost 1 base and J 4 bases, leaving 2 bases between the germline ends. This CDR3 spans 13 amino acids. As DNA, the CDR3 is TGTGCCAGCAGCTTAGGGTATAATTCACCCCTCCACTTT. Translated: CASSLGYNSPLHF.

This clone was seen a single time. The chain links TRBV7-9 to TRBJ2-1; TRBD1 agrees at 8 bases. Germline-derived CDR1 and CDR2 are SEHNR and FQNEAQ (reference sequence). The CDR3 is 14 amino acids. Trimming cost V 1 base and J 5 bases; bases outside gene matches: 1. The DNA for the CDR3 is TGTGCCAGCAGCTTAGGACAGGGGAACAATGAGCAGTTCTTC. Translating it yields CASSLGQGNNEQFF. Filled out from reference TRBV7-9 and TRBJ2-1, the complete variable domain reads DTGVSQNPRHKITKRGQNVTFRCDPISEHNRLYWYRQTLGQGPEFLTYFQNEAQLEKSRLLSDRFSAERPKGSFSTLEIQRTEQGDSAMYLCASSLGQGNNEQFFGPGTRLTVL.